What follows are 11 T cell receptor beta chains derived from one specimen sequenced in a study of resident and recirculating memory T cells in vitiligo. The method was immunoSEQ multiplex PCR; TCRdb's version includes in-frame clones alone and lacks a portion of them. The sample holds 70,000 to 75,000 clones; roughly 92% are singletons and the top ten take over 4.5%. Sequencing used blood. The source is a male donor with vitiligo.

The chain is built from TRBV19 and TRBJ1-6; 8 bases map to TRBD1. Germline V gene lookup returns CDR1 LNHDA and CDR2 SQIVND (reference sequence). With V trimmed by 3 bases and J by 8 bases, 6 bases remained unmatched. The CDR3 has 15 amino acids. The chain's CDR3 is CASSIGTGGYSPLHF. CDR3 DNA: TGTGCCAGTAGTATCGGTACAGGGGGATATTCACCCCTCCACTTT. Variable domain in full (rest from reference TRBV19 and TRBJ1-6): DGGITQSPKYLFRKEGQNVTLSCEQNLNHDAMYWYRQDPGQGLRLIYYSQIVNDFQKGDIAEGYSVSREKKESFPLTVTSAQKNPTAFYLCASSIGTGGYSPLHFGNGTRLTVT.

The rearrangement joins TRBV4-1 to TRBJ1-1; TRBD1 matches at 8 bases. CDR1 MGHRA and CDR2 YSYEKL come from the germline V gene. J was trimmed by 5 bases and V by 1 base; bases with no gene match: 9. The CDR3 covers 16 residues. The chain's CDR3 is CASSQVLGQVITEAFF. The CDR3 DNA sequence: TGCGCCAGCAGCCAAGTTTTGGGACAGGTAATAACTGAAGCTTTCTTT.

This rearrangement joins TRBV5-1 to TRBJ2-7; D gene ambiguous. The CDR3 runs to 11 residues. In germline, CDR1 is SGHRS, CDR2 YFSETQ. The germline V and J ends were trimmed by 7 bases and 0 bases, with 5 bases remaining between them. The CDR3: CASRSSYEQYF. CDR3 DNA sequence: TGCGCCAGCCGGAGCTCCTACGAGCAGTACTTC.

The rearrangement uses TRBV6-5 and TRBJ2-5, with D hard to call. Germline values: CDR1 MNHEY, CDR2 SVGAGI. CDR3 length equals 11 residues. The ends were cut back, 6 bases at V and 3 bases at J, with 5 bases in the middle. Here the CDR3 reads CASRLEETQYF. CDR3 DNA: TGTGCCAGCAGACTCGAAGAGACCCAGTACTTC.

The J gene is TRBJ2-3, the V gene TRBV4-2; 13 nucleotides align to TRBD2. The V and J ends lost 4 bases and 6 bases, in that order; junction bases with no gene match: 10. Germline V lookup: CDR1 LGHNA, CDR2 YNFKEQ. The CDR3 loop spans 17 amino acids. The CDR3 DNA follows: TGTGCCAGCAGCCTATCCACTAGCGGGGGGGGCCCGGATACGCAGTATTTT. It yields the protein CASSLSTSGGGPDTQYF.

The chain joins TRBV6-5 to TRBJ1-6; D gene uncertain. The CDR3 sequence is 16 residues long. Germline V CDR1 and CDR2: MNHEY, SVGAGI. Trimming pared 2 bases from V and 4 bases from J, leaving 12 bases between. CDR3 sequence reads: CASSYPADGYNSPLHF. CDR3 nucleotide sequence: TGTGCCAGCAGTTACCCCGCCGACGGGTATAATTCACCCCTCCACTTT.

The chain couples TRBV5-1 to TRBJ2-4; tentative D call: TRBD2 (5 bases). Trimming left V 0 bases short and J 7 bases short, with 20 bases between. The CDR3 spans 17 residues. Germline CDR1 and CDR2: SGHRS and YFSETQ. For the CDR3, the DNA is TGCGCCAGCAGCTTGGATGAGGGCAGCAGGCGGGTGAACATTCAGTACTTC. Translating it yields CASSLDEGSRRVNIQYF.

CDR3 DNA sequence: TGCGCCAGCAGCCTAACCCTCCCCGGGACAGGGTCCTACGAGCAGTACTTC. Translation gives CASSLTLPGTGSYEQYF. The chain couples TRBV5-1 to TRBJ2-7, with 9 bases fitting TRBD1. The junction had 12 bases not matched to a gene; V was cut back by 4 bases and J by 1 base. Germline CDR1 reads SGHRS; CDR2 reads YFSETQ. The CDR3 contains 17 residues.

CDR3 sequence (DNA): TGTGCCAGCAGTACCGGGACCTTGGGGGGTGAAGCTTTCTTT. Protein: CASSTGTLGGEAFF. The chain links TRBV6-1 to TRBJ1-1, with D maybe TRBD1 (5 bases). CDR3 size: 14 residues. Trimming removed 5 bases from V and 7 bases from J, with 17 bases in between. CDR1 and CDR2 (germline): MNHNS, SASEGT.

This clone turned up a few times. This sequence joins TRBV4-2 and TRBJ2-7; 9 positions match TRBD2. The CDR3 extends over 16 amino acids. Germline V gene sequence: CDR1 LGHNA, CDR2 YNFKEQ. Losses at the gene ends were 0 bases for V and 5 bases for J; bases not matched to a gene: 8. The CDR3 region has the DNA TGTGCCAGCAGCCAAGATTATGGTAGCGGGGGCCACGAGCAGTACTTC. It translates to CASSQDYGSGGHEQYF.

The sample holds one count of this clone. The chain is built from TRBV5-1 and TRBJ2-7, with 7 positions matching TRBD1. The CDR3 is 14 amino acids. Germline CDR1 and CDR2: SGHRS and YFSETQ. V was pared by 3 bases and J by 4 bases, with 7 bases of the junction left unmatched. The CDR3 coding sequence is TGCGCCAGCAGCTCAAGGGGGCTAACGTACGAGCAGTACTTC. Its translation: CASSSRGLTYEQYF.